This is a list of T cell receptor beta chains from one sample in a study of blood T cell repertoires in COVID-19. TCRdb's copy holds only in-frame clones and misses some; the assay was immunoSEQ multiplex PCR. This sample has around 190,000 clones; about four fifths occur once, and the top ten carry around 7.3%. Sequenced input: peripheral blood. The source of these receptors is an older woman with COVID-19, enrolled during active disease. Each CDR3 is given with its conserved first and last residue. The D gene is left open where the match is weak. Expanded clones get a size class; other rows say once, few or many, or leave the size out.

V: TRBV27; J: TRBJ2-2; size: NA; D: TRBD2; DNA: TGTGCCAGCACGGGGGGAAGTTCGGACACCGGGGAGCTGTTTTTT; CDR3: CASTGGSSDTGELFF
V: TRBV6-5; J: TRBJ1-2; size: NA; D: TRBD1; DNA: TGTGCCAGCAGTCCCCGGGACAGCCAGGTCTATGGCTACACCTTC; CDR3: CASSPRDSQVYGYTF
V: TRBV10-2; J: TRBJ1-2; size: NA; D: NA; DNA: TGCGCCAGCAGTGACGGGTTGGCTATCTATGGCTACACCTTC; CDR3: CASSDGLAIYGYTF
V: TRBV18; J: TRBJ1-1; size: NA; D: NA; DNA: TGTGCCAGCTCACCACCGGTTAAAAGGGGAAAGACTGAAGCTTTCTTT; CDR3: CASSPPVKRGKTEAFF
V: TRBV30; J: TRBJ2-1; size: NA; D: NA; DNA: TGTGCCTGGAGTGTCGGGGACTTGGATGAGCAGTTCTTC; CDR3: CAWSVGDLDEQFF
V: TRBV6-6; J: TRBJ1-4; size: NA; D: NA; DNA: TGTGCCAGCAGTCCCTCCGATGGGGGCGAAGAAAAACTGTTTTTT; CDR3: CASSPSDGGEEKLFF
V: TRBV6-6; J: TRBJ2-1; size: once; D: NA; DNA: TGTGCCAGCAGAAGACAGAACACCTACAATGAGCAGTTCTTC; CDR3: CASRRQNTYNEQFF
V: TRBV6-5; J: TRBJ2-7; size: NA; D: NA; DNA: TGTGCCAGCAGGGAGACCTCCTACGAGCAGTACTTC; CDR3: CASRETSYEQYF
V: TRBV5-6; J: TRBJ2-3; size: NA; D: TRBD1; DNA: TGTGCCAGCAGCTCCCTTACGGCAGGGGGATTCTCAGATACGCAGTATTTT; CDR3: CASSSLTAGGFSDTQYF
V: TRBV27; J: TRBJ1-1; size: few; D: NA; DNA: TGTGCCAGCAGTATCCAGGGGTGGGTCACTGAAGCTTTCTTT; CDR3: CASSIQGWVTEAFF
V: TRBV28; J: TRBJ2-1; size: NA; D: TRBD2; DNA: TGTGCCACACTAGCGGGAGGTTACAATGAGCAGTTCTTC; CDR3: CATLAGGYNEQFF
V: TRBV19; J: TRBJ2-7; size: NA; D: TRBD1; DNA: TGTGCCAGTAGTCCTCGGACAGGGAGATTCAACGAGCAGTACTTC; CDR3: CASSPRTGRFNEQYF
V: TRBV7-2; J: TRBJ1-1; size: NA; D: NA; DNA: TGTGCCAGCAGCCCAGGGTCGGGTACGAACACTGAAGCTTTCTTT; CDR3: CASSPGSGTNTEAFF
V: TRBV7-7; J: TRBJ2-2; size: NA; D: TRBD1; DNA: TGTGCCAGCAGCTCCAGGACAGGGGGGACCGGGGAGCTGTTTTTT; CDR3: CASSSRTGGTGELFF
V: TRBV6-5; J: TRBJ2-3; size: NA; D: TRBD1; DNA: TGTGCCAGCAGTTACTCGAGGGGGCTTGGCACAGATACGCAGTATTTT; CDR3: CASSYSRGLGTDTQYF
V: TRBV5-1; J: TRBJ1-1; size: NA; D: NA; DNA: TGCGCCAGCACCCTTACAGGGTCCAACACTGAAGCTTTCTTT; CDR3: CASTLTGSNTEAFF